This TCR beta chain came from a study of T cell responses to AZD1222 COVID-19 vaccine. Sequenced by immunoSEQ multiplex PCR; TCRdb stores in-frame clones only, minus some. The sample records 100,000 to 150,000 clones, about 92% being singletons. Study results and limitations: The donor cohort was predominantly white British with a female majority, and clonal diversity may have been underestimated. Only 5 or 6 individuals given AZD1222 were seropositive at baseline.

A note on this clone: Its antigen is unidentified.

This CDR3 comprises 20 residues. Germline CDR1 is SGHVS and CDR2 is FQNEAQ. Trimming cost V 0 bases and J 0 bases, with 21 bases left between them. The sample in question was peripheral blood, obtained on day 0 of MenACWY control vaccination. V usage is TRBV7-8 and J usage is TRBJ1-5; perhaps TRBD1 as D (5 bases). This TCR derives from an adult in good health. The CDR3 loop is CASSLARVFKVTDSNQPQHF. Here the CDR3 DNA reads TGTGCCAGCAGCTTAGCCAGGGTATTCAAGGTTACCGATAGCAATCAGCCCCAGCATTTT.